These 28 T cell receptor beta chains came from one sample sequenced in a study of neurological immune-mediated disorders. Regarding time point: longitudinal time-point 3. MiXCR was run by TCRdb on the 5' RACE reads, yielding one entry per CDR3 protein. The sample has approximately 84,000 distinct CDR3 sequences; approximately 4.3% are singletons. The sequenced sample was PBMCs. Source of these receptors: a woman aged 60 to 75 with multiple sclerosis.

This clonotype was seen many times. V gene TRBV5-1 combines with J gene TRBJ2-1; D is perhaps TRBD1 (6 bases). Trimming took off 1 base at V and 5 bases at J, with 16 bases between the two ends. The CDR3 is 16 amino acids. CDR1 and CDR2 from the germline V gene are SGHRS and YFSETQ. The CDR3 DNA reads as TGCGCCAGCAGCTTGTCTTTCCCCCAGGGGCACAATGAGCAGTTCTTC. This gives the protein CASSLSFPQGHNEQFF.

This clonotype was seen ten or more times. CDR3 sequence: CSARSGLDTGELFF. CDR3 nucleotide sequence: TGCAGTGCTAGGTCAGGTTTGGACACCGGGGAGCTGTTTTTT. J is TRBJ2-2 and V is TRBV20-1; D unresolved. Trimming took off 3 bases at V and 3 bases at J, with 11 bases between the two ends. The CDR3 is 14 residues long. Germline V gene data show CDR1 as DFQATT and CDR2 as SNEGSKA (reference sequence).

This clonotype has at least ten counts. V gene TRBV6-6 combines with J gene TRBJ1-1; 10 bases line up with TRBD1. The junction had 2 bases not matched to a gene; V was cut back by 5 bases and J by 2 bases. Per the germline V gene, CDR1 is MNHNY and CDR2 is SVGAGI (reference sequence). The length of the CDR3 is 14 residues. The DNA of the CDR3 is TGTGCCAGCAGTCGGGACAGGGGCAACACTGAAGCTTTCTTT. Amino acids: CASSRDRGNTEAFF.

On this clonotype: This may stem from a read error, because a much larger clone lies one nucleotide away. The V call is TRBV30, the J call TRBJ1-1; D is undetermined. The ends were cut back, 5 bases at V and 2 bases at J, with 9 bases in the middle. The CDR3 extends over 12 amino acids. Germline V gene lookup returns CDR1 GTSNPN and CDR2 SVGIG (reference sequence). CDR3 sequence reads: CAWDTTNTEAFF. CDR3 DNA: TGTGCCTGGGATACGACAAACACTGAAGCTTTCTTT.

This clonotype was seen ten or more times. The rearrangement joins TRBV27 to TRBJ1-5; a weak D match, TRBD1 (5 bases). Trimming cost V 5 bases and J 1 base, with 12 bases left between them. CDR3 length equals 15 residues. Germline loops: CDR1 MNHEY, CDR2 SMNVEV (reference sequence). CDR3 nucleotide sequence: TGTGCCAGCAGTACACTTCCAGGGAGCAATCAGCCCCAGCATTTT. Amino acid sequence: CASSTLPGSNQPQHF.

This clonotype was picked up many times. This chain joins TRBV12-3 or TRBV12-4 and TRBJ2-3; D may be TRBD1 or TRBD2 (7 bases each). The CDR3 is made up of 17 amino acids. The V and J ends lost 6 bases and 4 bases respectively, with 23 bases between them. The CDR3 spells CASRQVSGGVGADTQYF. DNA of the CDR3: TGTGCCAGCAGACAGGTGTCAGGGGGGGTTGGCGCAGATACGCAGTATTTT.

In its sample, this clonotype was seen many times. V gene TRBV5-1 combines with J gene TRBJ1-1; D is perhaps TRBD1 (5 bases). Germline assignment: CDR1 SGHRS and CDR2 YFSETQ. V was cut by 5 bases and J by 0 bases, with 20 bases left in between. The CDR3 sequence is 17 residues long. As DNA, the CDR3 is TGCGCCAGCAGGGCCGACAGCAACCCTAGGATGAACACTGAAGCTTTCTTT. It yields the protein CASRADSNPRMNTEAFF.

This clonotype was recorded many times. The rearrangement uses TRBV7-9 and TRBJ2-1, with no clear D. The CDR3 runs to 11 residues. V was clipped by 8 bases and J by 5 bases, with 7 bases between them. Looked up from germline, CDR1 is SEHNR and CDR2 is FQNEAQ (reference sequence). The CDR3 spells CASQRNNEQFF. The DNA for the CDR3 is TGTGCCAGCCAAAGAAACAATGAGCAGTTCTTC. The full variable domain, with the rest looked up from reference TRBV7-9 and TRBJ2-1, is DTGVSQNPRHKITKRGQNVTFRCDPISEHNRLYWYRQTLGQGPEFLTYFQNEAQLEKSRLLSDRFSAERPKGSFSTLEIQRTEQGDSAMYLCASQRNNEQFFGPGTRLTVL.

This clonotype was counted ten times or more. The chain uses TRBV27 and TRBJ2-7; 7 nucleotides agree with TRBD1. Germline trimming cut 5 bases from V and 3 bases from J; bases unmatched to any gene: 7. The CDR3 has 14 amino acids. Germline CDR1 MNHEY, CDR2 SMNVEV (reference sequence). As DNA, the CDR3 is TGTGCCAGCAGTCCGACAGGGATGAACTACGAGCAGTACTTC. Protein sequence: CASSPTGMNYEQYF.

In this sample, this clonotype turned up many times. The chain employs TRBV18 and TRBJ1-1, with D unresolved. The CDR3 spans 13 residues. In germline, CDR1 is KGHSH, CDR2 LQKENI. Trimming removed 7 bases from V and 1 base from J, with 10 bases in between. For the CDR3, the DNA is TGTGCCAGCTTGGTGGCGCCGAACACTGAAGCTTTCTTT. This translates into CASLVAPNTEAFF.

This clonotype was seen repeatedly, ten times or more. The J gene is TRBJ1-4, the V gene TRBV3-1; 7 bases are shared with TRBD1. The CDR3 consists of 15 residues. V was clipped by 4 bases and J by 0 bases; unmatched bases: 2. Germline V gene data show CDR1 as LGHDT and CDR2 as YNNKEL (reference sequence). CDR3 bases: TGTGCCAGCAGCCTAACAGGGGCAACTAATGAAAAACTGTTTTTT. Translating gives CASSLTGATNEKLFF. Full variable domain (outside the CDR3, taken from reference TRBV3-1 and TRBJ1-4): DTAVSQTPKYLVTQMGNDKSIKCEQNLGHDTMYWYKQDSKKFLKIMFSYNNKELIINETVPNRFSPKSPDKAHLNLHINSLELGDSAVYFCASSLTGATNEKLFFGSGTQLSVL.

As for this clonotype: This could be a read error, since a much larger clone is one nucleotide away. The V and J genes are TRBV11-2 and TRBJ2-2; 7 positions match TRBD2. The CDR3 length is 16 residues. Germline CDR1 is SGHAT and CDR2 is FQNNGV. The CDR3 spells CASSLLVGGNTGEMVF. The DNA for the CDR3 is TGTGCCAGCAGCTTACTTGTGGGGGGGAACACCGGGGAGATGGTTTTT.

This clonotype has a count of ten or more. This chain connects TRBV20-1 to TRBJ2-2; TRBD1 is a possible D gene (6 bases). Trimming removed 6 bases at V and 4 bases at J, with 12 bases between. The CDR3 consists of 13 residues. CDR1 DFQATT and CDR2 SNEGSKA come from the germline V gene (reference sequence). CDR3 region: CSASGQFTGELFF. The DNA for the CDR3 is TGCAGTGCCTCCGGACAGTTCACCGGGGAGCTGTTTTTT.

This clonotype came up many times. CDR3 DNA sequence: TGTGCCAGCAGCTTAAGGGGGTTTACCGGGGAGCTGTTTTTT. Its translation: CASSLRGFTGELFF. The chain couples TRBV7-9 to TRBJ2-2; TRBD1 is a possible D gene (6 bases). The CDR3 has 14 residues. Trimming stripped 2 bases from V and 5 bases from J, with 9 bases between. Germline CDR1 is SEHNR and CDR2 is FQNEAQ (reference sequence).

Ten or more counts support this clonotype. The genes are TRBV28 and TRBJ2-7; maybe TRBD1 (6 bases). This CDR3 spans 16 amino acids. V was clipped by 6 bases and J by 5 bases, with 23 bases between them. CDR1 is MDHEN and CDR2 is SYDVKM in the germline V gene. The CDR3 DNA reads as TGTGCCAGCAGCCACTTTAGGTCGACAGGTTCCAACGAGCAGTACTTC. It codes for CASSHFRSTGSNEQYF. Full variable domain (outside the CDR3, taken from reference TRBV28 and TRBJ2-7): DVKVTQSSRYLVKRTGEKVFLECVQDMDHENMFWYRQDPGLGLRLIYFSYDVKMKEKGDIPEGYSVSREKKERFSLILESASTNQTSMYLCASSHFRSTGSNEQYFGPGTRLTVT.

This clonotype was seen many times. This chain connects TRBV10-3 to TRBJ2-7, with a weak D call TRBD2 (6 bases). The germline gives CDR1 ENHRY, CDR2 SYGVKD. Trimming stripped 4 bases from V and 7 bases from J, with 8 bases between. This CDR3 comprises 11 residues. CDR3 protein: CAISGGLEQYF. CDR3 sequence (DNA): TGTGCCATCAGTGGCGGACTAGAGCAGTACTTC.

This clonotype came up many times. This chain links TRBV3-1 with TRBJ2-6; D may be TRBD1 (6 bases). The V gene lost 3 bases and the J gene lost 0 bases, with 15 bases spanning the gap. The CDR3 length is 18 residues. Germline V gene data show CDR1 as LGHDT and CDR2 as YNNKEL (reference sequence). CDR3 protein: CASSHRTGFRSGANVLTF. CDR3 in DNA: TGTGCCAGCAGCCACAGAACAGGGTTTCGCTCTGGGGCCAACGTCCTGACTTTC.

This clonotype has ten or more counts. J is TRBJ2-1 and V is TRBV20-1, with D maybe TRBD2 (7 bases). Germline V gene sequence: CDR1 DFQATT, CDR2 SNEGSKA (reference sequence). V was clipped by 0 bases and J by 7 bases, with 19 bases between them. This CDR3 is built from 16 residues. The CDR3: CSARDHLGGAGNEQFF. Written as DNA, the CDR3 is TGCAGTGCTAGAGATCATCTTGGGGGGGCCGGGAATGAGCAGTTCTTC.

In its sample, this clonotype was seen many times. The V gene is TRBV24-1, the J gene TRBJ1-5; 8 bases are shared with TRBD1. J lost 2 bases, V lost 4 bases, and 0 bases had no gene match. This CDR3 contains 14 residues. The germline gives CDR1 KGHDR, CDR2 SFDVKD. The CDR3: CATSEDRGNQPQHF. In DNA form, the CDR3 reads TGTGCCACCAGTGAGGACAGGGGCAATCAGCCCCAGCATTTT.

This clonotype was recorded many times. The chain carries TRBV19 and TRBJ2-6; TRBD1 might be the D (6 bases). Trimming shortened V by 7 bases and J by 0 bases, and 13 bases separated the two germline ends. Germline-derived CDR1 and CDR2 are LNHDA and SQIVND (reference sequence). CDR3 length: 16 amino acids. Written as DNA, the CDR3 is TGTGCCAGTACCGACAGGTCCCGCTCTGGGGCCAACGTCCTGACTTTC. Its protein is CASTDRSRSGANVLTF.

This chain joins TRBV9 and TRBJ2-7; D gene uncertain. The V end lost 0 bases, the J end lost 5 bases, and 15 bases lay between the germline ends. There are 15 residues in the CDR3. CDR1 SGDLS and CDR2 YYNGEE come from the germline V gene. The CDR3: CASSVGTVNRDEQYF. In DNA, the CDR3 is TGTGCCAGCAGCGTAGGGACCGTAAATAGGGACGAGCAGTACTTC.

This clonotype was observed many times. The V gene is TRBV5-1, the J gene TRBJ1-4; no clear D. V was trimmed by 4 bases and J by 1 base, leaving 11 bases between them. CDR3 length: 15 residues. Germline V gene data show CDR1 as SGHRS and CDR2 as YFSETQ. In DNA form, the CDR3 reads TGCGCCAGCAGCCGGACGGTGGGAACTAATGAAAAACTGTTTTTT. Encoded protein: CASSRTVGTNEKLFF.

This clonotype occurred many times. CDR3 nucleotides: TGTGCCAGCAGTAGAGCTGAGACCCAGTACTTC. Amino acid sequence: CASSRAETQYF. V is TRBV25-1 and J is TRBJ2-5; the D is unclear. V lost 5 bases to trimming and J lost 5 bases, with 6 bases between them. This CDR3 contains 11 residues. Germline V gives CDR1 MGHDK, CDR2 SYGVNS.

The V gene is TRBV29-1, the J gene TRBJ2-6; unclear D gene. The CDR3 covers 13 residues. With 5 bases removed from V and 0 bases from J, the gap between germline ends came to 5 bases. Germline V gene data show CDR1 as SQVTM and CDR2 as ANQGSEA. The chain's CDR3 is CSVPVSGANVLTF. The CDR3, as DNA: TGCAGCGTTCCCGTCTCTGGGGCCAACGTCCTGACTTTC. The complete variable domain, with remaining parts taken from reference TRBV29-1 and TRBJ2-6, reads SAVISQKPSRDICQRGTSLTIQCQVDSQVTMMFWYRQQPGQSLTLIATANQGSEATYESGFVIDKFPISRPNLTFSTLTVSNMSPEDSSIYLCSVPVSGANVLTFGAGSRLTVL.

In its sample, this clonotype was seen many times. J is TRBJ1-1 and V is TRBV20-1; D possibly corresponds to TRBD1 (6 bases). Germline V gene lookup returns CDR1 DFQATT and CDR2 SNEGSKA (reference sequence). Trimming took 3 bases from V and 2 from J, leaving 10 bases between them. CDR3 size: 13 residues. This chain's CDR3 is CSARSTGNTEAFF. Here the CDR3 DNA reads TGCAGTGCTAGGTCGACAGGAAACACTGAAGCTTTCTTT.

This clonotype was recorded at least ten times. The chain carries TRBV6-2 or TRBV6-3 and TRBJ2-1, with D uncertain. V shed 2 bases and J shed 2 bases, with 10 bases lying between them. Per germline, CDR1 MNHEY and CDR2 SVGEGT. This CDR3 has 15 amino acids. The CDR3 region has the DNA TGTGCCAGCAGTTACCGAGGTTTTCCCTACAATGAGCAGTTCTTC. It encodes CASSYRGFPYNEQFF.

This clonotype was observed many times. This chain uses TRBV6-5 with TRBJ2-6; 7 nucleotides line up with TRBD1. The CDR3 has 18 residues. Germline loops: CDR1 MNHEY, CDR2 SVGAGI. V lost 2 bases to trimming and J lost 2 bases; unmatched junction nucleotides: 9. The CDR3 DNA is TGTGCCAGCAGTTACGGTACAGGGGCTGGCGCTGGGGCCAACGTCCTGACTTTC. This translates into CASSYGTGAGAGANVLTF.

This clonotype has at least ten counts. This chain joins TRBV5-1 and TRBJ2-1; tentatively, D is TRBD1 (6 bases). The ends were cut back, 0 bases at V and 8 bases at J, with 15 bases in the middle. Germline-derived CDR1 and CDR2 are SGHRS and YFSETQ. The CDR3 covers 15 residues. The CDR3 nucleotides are TGCGCCAGCAGCTTGGGCAGGGGCCGAGGGGATGAGCAGTTCTTC. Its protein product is CASSLGRGRGDEQFF. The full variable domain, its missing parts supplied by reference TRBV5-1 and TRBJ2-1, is KAGVTQTPRYLIKTRGQQVTLSCSPISGHRSVSWYQQTPGQGLQFLFEYFSETQRNKGNFPGRFSGRQFSNSRSEMNVSTLELGDSALYLCASSLGRGRGDEQFFGPGTRLTVL.